The clone carrying this T cell receptor (beta chain) was seen at least ten times. Its antigen remains unknown. Unique-molecular-identifier-tagged TCR beta cDNA libraries were used. Out of about 0.9 to 11 million T cells, 450,000 to 600,000 cDNA molecules were generated. A single record per CDR3 protein comes from TCRdb applying MiXCR to the PCR reads. The top ten hold approximately 4.6% of the sample, which has hundreds of thousands of distinct CDR3 sequences, 36% seen once. The sample belongs to a study of post-analysis software for immune sequencing data. Study details: Both relapsing-remitting and secondary progressive multiple sclerosis featured among the disease courses, as did progressive-relapsing multiple sclerosis. Study conclusions and caveats: Same-batch samples co-clustered strongly by F measure. About 5 TRBV segments (TRBV5-6, TRBV5-1 and TRBV20-1 among them) occurred more frequently in patients than in controls.

Germline loops: CDR1 SGHRS, CDR2 YFSETQ. Trimming at V came to 7 bases and at J to 4 bases, leaving 10 bases not matched to a gene. This CDR3 is built from 15 residues. The V and J genes are TRBV5-1 and TRBJ2-1; the match to TRBD2 covers 8 bases. Material for sequencing was blood. This TCR was sampled from a girl between 10 and 17 years old with multiple sclerosis. In DNA form, the CDR3 reads TGCGCCAGCCGCCAGGACGGGGGGGCGTACAATGAGCAGTTCTTC. This translates into CASRQDGGAYNEQFF.